One and the same sample provided the 6 T cell receptor beta chains below, sequenced in a study of T-cell reconstitution after alpha-beta-depleted transplantation in children. The TCRbeta library was prepared with unique molecular identifiers. TCRdb redid the calling of the PCR reads with MiXCR, one entry per CDR3 protein. The sample contains about 610,000 distinct CDR3 sequences, 10% to 13% of which appear only once. The material was PBMCs from the stem cell graft donor, obtained from the stem cell graft. Receptors originate from a human donor who donated a stem cell graft to a child with acute myeloid leukemia.

This sequence joins TRBV21-1 and TRBJ2-3; whether TRBD2, the table's D call, matches the DNA was not checked. TRBV21-1 is flagged as a pseudogene. The length of the CDR3 is 18 residues. CDR3 sequence reads: CASTKGLLAGVGRDTQYF. CDR3 bases: TGTGCCAGCACCAAAGGTCTACTAGCGGGAGTCGGGAGGGATACGCAGTATTTT.

This clonotype has ten or more counts. The chain recombines TRBV9 with TRBJ2-3, with D unclear. V lost 4 bases and J 5 bases, leaving 14 bases between the germline ends. The CDR3 is made up of 14 amino acids. Looked up from germline, CDR1 is SGDLS and CDR2 is YYNGEE. The CDR3 here is CASSPNPLEDTQYF. In DNA form, the CDR3 reads TGTGCCAGCAGCCCCAACCCCCTGGAAGATACGCAGTATTTT.

This clonotype was seen many times. The chain has TRBV29-1 and TRBJ2-1; 15 positions agree with TRBD2. Unmatched junction bases numbered 16, after V lost 1 base and J lost 9 bases. The CDR3 runs to 19 residues. The germline CDR1 and CDR2 sequences are SQVTM and ANQGSEA. CDR3 nucleotide sequence: TGCAGCGTTGAAGCCCTACATAGGACTAGCGGGAGGGCCGGGGGTGAGCAGTTCTTC. Its protein product is CSVEALHRTSGRAGGEQFF.

This clonotype was seen a handful of times. This chain links TRBV7-2 with TRBJ2-1; TRBD2 matches at 12 bases. V was pared by 5 bases and J by 4 bases, with 3 bases of the junction left unmatched. The germline V gene has CDR1 SGHTA and CDR2 FQGNSA. The CDR3 is 15 amino acids. CDR3 sequence reads: CASSRTSGEYNEQFF. The CDR3 bases are TGTGCCAGCAGCCGGACTAGCGGGGAGTACAATGAGCAGTTCTTC. The full variable domain, completed using reference TRBV7-2 and TRBJ2-1, is GAGVSQSPSNKVTEKGKDVELRCDPISGHTALYWYRQSLGQGLEFLIYFQGNSAPDKSGLPSDRFSAERTGGSVSTLTIQRTQQEDSAVYLCASSRTSGEYNEQFFGPGTRLTVL.

In this sample, this clonotype turned up a few times. The chain employs TRBV12-3 or TRBV12-4 and TRBJ1-1; weak D call: TRBD1 (6 bases). This CDR3 region has 15 residues. V was pared by 8 bases and J by 0 bases, with 16 bases between. CDR3 region: CASGGSLGLNTEAFF. The CDR3 nucleotides read TGTGCCAGCGGGGGCTCCTTGGGACTGAACACTGAAGCTTTCTTT.

Ten or more counts support this clonotype. The chain couples TRBV6-2 or TRBV6-3 to TRBJ2-3; no reliable D call. Trimming stripped 6 bases from V and 2 bases from J, with 18 bases between. Germline V gene data show CDR1 as MNHEY and CDR2 as SVGEGT. The CDR3 length is 16 residues. The CDR3 DNA follows: TGTGCCAGCAGCCCTCTGATGGGATTCCCCACAGATACGCAGTATTTT. Amino acid sequence: CASSPLMGFPTDTQYF.